This TCR beta chain is drawn from a study of CXCR3-negative and CXCR3-positive naive CD8 T cells. Naive CD8+ T cells showed a CD45RO-CCR7+CD27+CD95- phenotype. This CDR3 is 14 amino acids long. Germline V gene lookup returns CDR1 MDHEN and CDR2 SYDVKM. Libraries were UMI-labeled 5' RACE TRB cDNA. Reanalyzing the 5' RACE reads, TCRdb keeps one entry per CDR3 protein, without DNA. This listing includes 130,000 or so distinct CDR3 sequences. Concerning this clonotype itself: Its antigen remains unknown.

Whole-study findings and limits: Hydrophobicity was higher for TRB CDR3s found in CXCR3-positive naive cells than in CXCR3-negative naive cells.

The sequence was obtained from a human donor in good health. Some clones in this sample may be carry-over from other donors' samples. The sequencing sample was made of naive CXCR3+ CD8+ T cells from blood. The sample's subset: CD45RO-CCR7+CD27+CD95- naive CD8+ T cells expressing CXCR3 (TNR3+). V and J are TRBV28 and TRBJ1-1. CDR3 in amino acids: CASSIGGEVTEAFF.